Shown below are 9 T cell receptor beta chains from a single sample sequenced in a study of T cell repertoires in cytomegalovirus infection. TCRdb fed the reads into MiXCR, producing one record per CDR3 protein. The repertoire includes fewer than 400,000 distinct CDR3 sequences, 18% of them detected once, and about 10% sits in the top ten. Sample: PBMCs. These receptors came from a human donor in good health (CMV status not recorded). Some clones in this sample may be carry-over from other donors' samples.

The rearrangement uses TRBV4-1 and TRBJ1-5; tentative D call: TRBD1 (5 bases). The CDR3 has 15 residues. Trimming removed 4 bases at V and 2 bases at J, with 12 bases between. The germline CDR1 and CDR2 sequences are MGHRA and YSYEKL. The CDR3 sequence: CASSLLRGGNQPQHF. The CDR3 region has the DNA TGCGCCAGCAGCCTCCTCCGGGGGGGCAATCAGCCCCAGCATTTT.

This clonotype was counted many times. The chain has TRBV7-2 and TRBJ2-2; 7 bases fit TRBD2. The trim removed 5 bases at V and 3 bases at J, leaving 12 bases unmatched. The CDR3 length is 17 residues. Germline V gives CDR1 SGHTA, CDR2 FQGNSA. CDR3 bases: TGTGCCAGCAGCACAGCCGGGACTAACTATGACACCGGGGAGCTGTTTTTT. Protein sequence: CASSTAGTNYDTGELFF.

The V gene is TRBV5-1, the J gene TRBJ1-1; D is ambiguous. CDR3 size: 14 residues. Germline loops: CDR1 SGHRS, CDR2 YFSETQ. V was clipped by 3 bases and J by 4 bases, with 13 bases between them. CDR3 sequence reads: CASSSQESGTEAFF. The CDR3 DNA reads TGCGCCAGCAGCTCCCAGGAGAGTGGCACTGAAGCTTTCTTT.

Many counts were recorded for this clonotype. The chain is built from TRBV5-4 and TRBJ2-1; D unclear. Germline V CDR1 and CDR2: SGHNT, YYREEE (reference sequence). The germline V and J ends were trimmed by 4 bases and 8 bases, with 19 bases remaining between them. The CDR3 contains 15 residues. CDR3 coding DNA: TGTGCCAGCAGCCGACAAGGCCCCCAACTCGATGAGCAGTTCTTC. Protein product: CASSRQGPQLDEQFF.

Only a few counts were recorded for this clonotype. V usage is TRBV3-1 and J usage is TRBJ1-1; tentatively, D is TRBD1 (5 bases). Germline values: CDR1 LGHDT, CDR2 YNNKEL (reference sequence). The CDR3 runs 14 residues. The V end was cut by 1 base, the J end by 4 bases, with 10 bases between. DNA for the CDR3: TGTGCCAGCAGCCAAGTTGTCCAGGGCACTGAAGCTTTCTTT. It specifies CASSQVVQGTEAFF.

CDR3 region: CASSSGDLYGYTF. The CDR3 nucleotides read TGTGCCAGCAGCTCCGGGGACCTTTATGGCTACACCTTC. The V call is TRBV12-3 or TRBV12-4, the J call TRBJ1-2, with D perhaps TRBD1 (5 bases). The CDR3 is made up of 13 amino acids. V was pared by 6 bases and J by 5 bases, with 13 bases between.

This clonotype has a count of ten or more. The rearrangement links TRBV7-2 to TRBJ2-2, with D tentatively TRBD2 (5 bases). The V gene lost 4 bases and the J gene lost 5 bases, with 17 bases spanning the gap. The CDR3 is 16 residues long. Germline CDR1 SGHTA, CDR2 FQGNSA. CDR3 sequence (DNA): TGTGCCAGCAGCTACCAGGACTTCACCCCAACCGGGGAGCTGTTTTTT. It codes for CASSYQDFTPTGELFF.

This clonotype was seen repeatedly, ten times or more. The CDR3 bases are TGTGCCGGAGGACAGCCCCCCGAGCAGTACTTC. Protein sequence: CAGGQPPEQYF. The chain recombines TRBV6-5 with TRBJ2-7; weak D call: TRBD1 (6 bases). V lost 11 bases and J lost 6, with 14 bases in between. Looked up from germline, CDR1 is MNHEY and CDR2 is SVGAGI. The CDR3 has 11 residues.

This clonotype was detected a few times. The chain's CDR3 is CASSPPGLSYNEQFF. CDR3 DNA sequence: TGTGCCAGTAGTCCACCGGGACTCTCCTACAATGAGCAGTTCTTC. V gene TRBV19 combines with J gene TRBJ2-1; possible D gene TRBD2, 6 bases. The V gene's germline CDR1 is LNHDA and CDR2 SQIVND (reference sequence). The V end was cut by 5 bases, the J end by 0 bases, with 11 bases between. The CDR3 is 15 amino acids.